This entry features one T cell receptor (beta chain) sequence. As yet, its antigen is unknown. Germline V gene sequence: CDR1 SQVTM, CDR2 ANQGSEA. V lost 6 bases and J 5 bases, leaving 16 bases between the germline ends. CDR3 length: 14 amino acids. TCR beta VDJ combinations and CDR3 sequences were profiled from genomic DNA. TCRdb reprocessed the reads with MiXCR, giving one entry per CDR3 protein. The table shows about 130,000 distinct CDR3 sequences, with around 50% occurring only once. The data are from a study of CD8+CD57+ T cells in acquired aplastic anemia. Study-level background: Isolated CD4+ and CD8+ cells, once sorted, yielded DNA averaging around 3 ug. Healthy donor CD4+ samples were sequenced to a depth that averaged roughly 9.9 million reads.

Study-wide results and caveats: No significant patient-versus-control difference appeared in CD8+ Simpson's diversity. Comparison of patients with controls identified approximately 28 shared CD8+ CDR3 sequences.

The V call is TRBV29-1, the J call TRBJ1-4, with D possibly being TRBD1 (6 bases). This TCR was recovered from a human donor in good health, serving as a control. What was sequenced was sorted CD4+, CD8+, or CD8+CD57+ T cells (not recorded which) from PBMCs. The CDR3 sequence is CSVSKQTGNEKLFF. As DNA, the CDR3 is TGCAGCGTGTCAAAACAGACAGGAAATGAAAAACTGTTTTTT.